The T cell receptor beta chain described here comes from a study of blood T cell repertoires in COVID-19. Study overall: Collection of acute and convalescent COVID-19 samples took place in the United States, Italy and Spain. T cells, B-cell-depleted T cells, or PBMCs supplied cDNA or gDNA.

This clone was picked up one time. At one of its ends the junction is not consistent with the germline gene, which may arise from a read error. Authors' data handling: Estimates of nucleated cell counts were drawn from the amplification of reference gene primers. Produced via immunoSEQ multiplex PCR; TCRdb's table is partial and in-frame only. V, J and clone size are those of that table, while D and trimming were read from the DNA. The sample holds approximately 150,000 clones, 70% to 90% seen once. The germline V gene has CDR1 LGHDT and CDR2 YNNKEL (reference sequence). The CDR3 has 14 residues. The chain is built from TRBV3-1 (or the pseudogene TRBV3-2) and TRBJ2-7; D remains unclear. The sample comprised peripheral blood. This sequence originates from a man between 40 and 49 years old with acute or convalescent COVID-19. The CDR3 region has the DNA TGTGCCAGCAGCTACCTCGAGGCCTCCAACGAGCAGTACTTC. Translation gives CASSYLEASNEQYF.